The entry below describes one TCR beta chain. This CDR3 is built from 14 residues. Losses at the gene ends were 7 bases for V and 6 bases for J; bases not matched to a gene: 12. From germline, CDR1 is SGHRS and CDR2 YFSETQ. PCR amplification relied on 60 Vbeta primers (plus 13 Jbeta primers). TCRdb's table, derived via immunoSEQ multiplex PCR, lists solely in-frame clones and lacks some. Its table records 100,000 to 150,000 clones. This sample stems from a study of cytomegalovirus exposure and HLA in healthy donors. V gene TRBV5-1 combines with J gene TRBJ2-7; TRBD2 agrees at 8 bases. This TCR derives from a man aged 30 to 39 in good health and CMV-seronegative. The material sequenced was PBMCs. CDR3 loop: CASGKSGRFSEQYF. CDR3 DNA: TGCGCCAGCGGCAAGAGCGGGAGATTTAGCGAGCAGTACTTC.